This T cell receptor (beta chain) was documented in a study of blood T cell repertoires in COVID-19. Study-level background: Researchers got acute and convalescent COVID-19 samples from the United States, Italy and Spain. The cDNA or gDNA used as material had been derived from T cells, B-cell-depleted T cells, or PBMCs.

Original methodology: Estimates of nucleated cell counts were drawn from the amplification of reference gene primers. Generated by immunoSEQ multiplex PCR, the TCRdb table keeps only in-frame clones and is missing some. V and J calls plus clone size are reproduced from that table; the DNA served to infer D and trimming. Altogether fewer than 150,000 clones are present, roughly 85% being singletons, with the ten largest covering 4.3%. In germline, CDR1 is SNHLY, CDR2 FYNNEI. This CDR3 spans 11 amino acids. About this clone: Its ends do not fully match the called genes, so a read error is possible.

The chain is built from TRBV2 and TRBJ1-1; D call uncertain. The sequenced material came from peripheral blood. This clonotype originated in a human donor in a cohort sampled during active COVID-19. The CDR3 DNA reads as TGTGCCAGCAGTGATGCTCGAGTGCCAGGCTTT. Translating gives CASSDARVPGF.